This entry lists 28 T cell receptor beta chains sequenced from one sample in a study of T-cell reconstitution after alpha-beta-depleted transplantation in children (dated by TCRdb to the mid-2010s). Preparation of the library involved PCR. The listed sequencing device is Illumina HiSeq 2500. TCR libraries were prepared with molecular barcoding, using unique molecular identifiers to normalize TCRbeta repertoire quantification. In TCRdb, the public reads were trimmed at Q25 with fastp and aligned with MiXCR, with productive beta chains retained. A single entry per CDR3 protein holds the most common genes and DNA from its merged rows. For this sample there are a few hundred thousand distinct CDR3 sequences; 10% appear just once. Together, the top ten hold around 7.6% of the sample. The intended sense of this specimen's treatment or condition label: allogeneic hematopoietic cell transplantation with graft depleted of TCRalphabeta T cells and CD19 B cells.

The sequencing used PBMCs, collected before TCRalphabeta/CD19-depleted stem cell transplant. The source of these receptors is a boy under two years old with acute myeloid leukemia, due to receive a stem cell transplant.

This clonotype was seen at least ten times. This chain joins TRBV7-2 and TRBJ2-5; 12 bases fit TRBD1. Germline trimming cut 2 bases from V and 5 bases from J; bases unmatched to any gene: 6. The germline gives CDR1 SGHTA, CDR2 FQGNSA. CDR3 length: 16 amino acids. CDR3 in amino acids: CASSLRDRGRAETQYF. CDR3 sequence (DNA): TGTGCCAGCAGCTTAAGGGACAGGGGGCGCGCGGAGACCCAGTACTTC.

This clonotype has ten or more counts. The genes are TRBV5-1 and TRBJ2-1; no definite D call. CDR3 size: 17 residues. Germline values: CDR1 SGHRS, CDR2 YFSETQ. Trimming stripped 0 bases from V and 4 bases from J, with 17 bases between. CDR3 sequence (DNA): TGCGCCAGCAGCTTGGAGATTGTAGGTACCATATACAATGAGCAGTTCTTC. Its protein product is CASSLEIVGTIYNEQFF.

This clonotype occurred many times. J is TRBJ2-5 and V is TRBV9; TRBD1 agrees at 8 bases. This CDR3 is built from 15 residues. Per germline, CDR1 SGDLS and CDR2 YYNGEE. With 2 bases clipped from V and 5 bases from J, the junction kept 8 bases outside the gene matches. The CDR3 reads CASSVDRGGGETQYF. The CDR3 DNA follows: TGTGCCAGCAGCGTCGACAGGGGAGGTGGGGAGACCCAGTACTTC.

This clonotype was found a few times. The chain combines TRBV20-1 with TRBJ1-1; 9 nucleotides agree with TRBD1. The CDR3 is 13 residues long. Per germline, CDR1 DFQATT and CDR2 SNEGSKA (reference sequence). J was trimmed by 2 bases and V by 5 bases; bases with no gene match: 3. The CDR3 coding sequence is TGCAGTGCTGGGGACAGGGTAAACACTGAAGCTTTCTTT. Its translation: CSAGDRVNTEAFF.

Of note for this clonotype: A clone one base away is much larger, so this may be a read error. The DNA of the CDR3 is TGTGCCAGCAGTTTAGCGCTGAGGGAAGACGATCAGCCCCAGCATTTT. It codes for CASSLALREDDQPQHF. The chain couples TRBV12-3 or TRBV12-4 to TRBJ1-5; no clear D. The CDR3 totals 16 residues. V dropped 0 bases and J dropped 5 bases, with 14 bases sitting between them.

At least ten counts were recorded for this clonotype. The chain links TRBV7-9 to TRBJ1-2; 7 bases are a match to TRBD1. J lost 6 bases, V lost 0 bases, and 4 bases had no gene match. CDR3 size: 14 residues. CDR1 is SEHNR and CDR2 is FQNEAQ in the germline V gene (reference sequence). CDR3 residues: CASSLATGRNGYTF. CDR3 in DNA: TGTGCCAGCAGCTTAGCGACAGGGAGAAATGGCTACACCTTC. The entire variable domain, with the rest obtained from reference TRBV7-9 and TRBJ1-2, is as follows: DTGVSQNPRHKITKRGQNVTFRCDPISEHNRLYWYRQTLGQGPEFLTYFQNEAQLEKSRLLSDRFSAERPKGSFSTLEIQRTEQGDSAMYLCASSLATGRNGYTFGSGTRLTVV.

The chain carries TRBV25-1 and TRBJ2-1, with a weak D call TRBD1 (6 bases). Deletions cut 4 bases from V and 0 bases from J, with 10 bases between. CDR1 and CDR2 from the germline V gene are MGHDK and SYGVNS. This CDR3 has 15 residues. For the CDR3, the DNA is TGTGCCAGCAGTGGCAGGGGCCTCTCCTACAATGAGCAGTTCTTC. Translating it yields CASSGRGLSYNEQFF. Complete variable domain (other parts from reference TRBV25-1 and TRBJ2-1): EADIYQTPRYLVIGTGKKITLECSQTMGHDKMYWYQQDPGMELHLIHYSYGVNSTEKGDLSSESTVSRIRTEHFPLTLESARPSHTSQYLCASSGRGLSYNEQFFGPGTRLTVL.

This clonotype was recorded at least ten times. The V gene is TRBV6-2 or TRBV6-3, the J gene TRBJ1-1; D call uncertain. The CDR3 covers 13 residues. CDR1 and CDR2 from the germline V gene are MNHEY and SVGEGT. Between the trimmed V and J ends, which lost 6 bases and 1 base, there was a span of 9 bases. In DNA form, the CDR3 reads TGTGCCAGCAGCCCCACAGAGAACACTGAAGCTTTCTTT. It specifies CASSPTENTEAFF.

There are a few counts of this clonotype. This chain uses TRBV7-2 with TRBJ2-5; D may be TRBD1 (6 bases). The germline V and J ends were trimmed by 5 bases and 2 bases, with 12 bases remaining between them. Germline CDR1 is SGHTA and CDR2 is FQGNSA. The CDR3 length is 14 residues. This chain's CDR3 is CASSVHREQETQYF. The CDR3 DNA is TGTGCCAGCAGCGTACACAGGGAACAAGAGACCCAGTACTTC. Together with reference TRBV7-2 and TRBJ2-5, the CDR3 gives the full variable domain: GAGVSQSPSNKVTEKGKDVELRCDPISGHTALYWYRQSLGQGLEFLIYFQGNSAPDKSGLPSDRFSAERTGGSVSTLTIQRTQQEDSAVYLCASSVHREQETQYFGPGTRLLVL.

This clonotype was recorded a few times. J is TRBJ2-1 and V is TRBV7-2, with unresolved D. Between the trimmed V and J ends, which lost 3 bases and 6 bases, there was a span of 21 bases. The CDR3 runs to 17 residues. Germline assignment: CDR1 SGHTA and CDR2 FQGNSA. The CDR3 nucleotides read TGTGCCAGCAGCTTGTGGGTCCGGCTGTTGGAACCCAATGAGCAGTTCTTC. It translates to CASSLWVRLLEPNEQFF.

This clonotype was detected ten times or more. The CDR3, as DNA: TGTGCCAGCAGCCCGCGACAGGGAGAACAGCCCCAGCATTTT. Amino acid sequence: CASSPRQGEQPQHF. This rearrangement joins TRBV7-2 to TRBJ1-5; TRBD1 matches 7 bases. Trimming removed 5 bases from V and 7 bases from J; junction bases left unmatched: 8. Germline V gene sequence: CDR1 SGHTA, CDR2 FQGNSA. The CDR3 is made up of 14 amino acids.

V usage is TRBV12-5 and J usage is TRBJ2-7, with TRBD2 matching 7 bases. V shed 6 bases, J shed 4 bases, and the junction held 15 bases outside the gene matches. From germline, CDR1 is LGHNT and CDR2 FRNRAP. This CDR3 has 16 amino acids. The CDR3 DNA sequence: TGTGCTAGTGGGTCCTATATAGCGGGCCTACCTTACGAGCAGTACTTC. It is translated as CASGSYIAGLPYEQYF.

The chain combines TRBV5-1 with TRBJ1-3; 7 bases line up with TRBD1. Germline CDR1 SGHRS, CDR2 YFSETQ. The trim removed 0 bases at V and 4 bases at J, leaving 7 bases unmatched. This CDR3 region has 16 residues. The CDR3 here is CASSLDTPGQGNTIYF. In nucleotides, the CDR3 is TGCGCCAGCAGCTTGGATACTCCGGGACAGGGAAACACCATATATTTT.

This clonotype was picked up many times. The chain couples TRBV12-3 or TRBV12-4 to TRBJ2-1; 9 bases match TRBD1. Unmatched junction bases numbered 5, after V lost 3 bases and J lost 8 bases. CDR3 size: 14 residues. CDR3: CASSFGTGSYEQFF. Written as DNA, the CDR3 is TGTGCCAGCAGTTTCGGGACAGGGAGTTATGAGCAGTTCTTC.

This clonotype has ten or more counts. This chain links TRBV5-1 with TRBJ2-2; 9 bases fit TRBD2. Trimming removed 4 bases from V and 3 bases from J; junction bases left unmatched: 7. The CDR3 runs 16 residues. Germline lookup yields CDR1 SGHRS and CDR2 YFSETQ. CDR3 residues: CASSPRGGRDTGELFF. In DNA, the CDR3 is TGCGCCAGCAGCCCGCGCGGCGGGAGGGACACCGGGGAGCTGTTTTTT.

A remark on this clonotype: With a much larger clone just one base away, this may be a read error. This chain joins TRBV7-9 and TRBJ1-2; D remains unclear. CDR3 size: 13 residues. Germline values: CDR1 SEHNR, CDR2 FQNEAQ (reference sequence). The CDR3 coding sequence is TGTTCCAGCAGCTTAGGTCCCATCTATGGCTACACCTTC. Its translation is CSSSLGPIYGYTF. The full variable domain, its missing parts supplied by reference TRBV7-9 and TRBJ1-2, is DTGVSQNPRHKITKRGQNVTFRCDPISEHNRLYWYRQTLGQGPEFLTYFQNEAQLEKSRLLSDRFSAERPKGSFSTLEIQRTEQGDSAMYLCSSSLGPIYGYTFGSGTRLTVV.

On this clonotype itself: With a much larger clone just one base away, this may be a read error. The chain employs TRBV28 and TRBJ1-1, with D tentatively TRBD1 (6 bases). Germline CDR1 reads MDHEN; CDR2 reads SYDVKM. This CDR3 contains 14 residues. As DNA, the CDR3 is TGTGTCACCCTCCCCACAGGGATGAACACTGAAGCTTTCTTT. Amino acid sequence: CVTLPTGMNTEAFF.

This clonotype was seen many times. This chain uses TRBV7-9 with TRBJ2-2; a weak D match, TRBD1 (5 bases). From germline, CDR1 is SEHNR and CDR2 FQNEAQ (reference sequence). There are 17 residues in the CDR3. Trimming shortened V by 1 base and J by 0 bases, and 12 bases separated the two germline ends. The CDR3 spells CASSLDRTIANTGELFF. The CDR3 nucleotides are TGTGCCAGCAGCTTAGACAGGACAATCGCGAACACCGGGGAGCTGTTTTTT. The whole variable domain, remainder taken from reference TRBV7-9 and TRBJ2-2, is DTGVSQNPRHKITKRGQNVTFRCDPISEHNRLYWYRQTLGQGPEFLTYFQNEAQLEKSRLLSDRFSAERPKGSFSTLEIQRTEQGDSAMYLCASSLDRTIANTGELFFGEGSRLTVL.

This clonotype was picked up many times. The V and J genes are TRBV28 and TRBJ2-7; TRBD1 might be the D (5 bases). In germline, CDR1 is MDHEN, CDR2 SYDVKM. The CDR3 is 16 amino acids. Trimming left V 5 bases short and J 2 bases short, with 19 bases between. The CDR3 DNA sequence: TGTGCCAGCAGTCTTGGGGTGGACATGGGTCCCTACGAGCAGTACTTC. This translates into CASSLGVDMGPYEQYF. Looking up the rest from reference TRBV28 and TRBJ2-7 gives the full variable domain: DVKVTQSSRYLVKRTGEKVFLECVQDMDHENMFWYRQDPGLGLRLIYFSYDVKMKEKGDIPEGYSVSREKKERFSLILESASTNQTSMYLCASSLGVDMGPYEQYFGPGTRLTVT.

J is TRBJ2-5 and V is TRBV24-1, with D unresolved. This CDR3 has 16 residues. Trimming removed 3 bases from V and 0 bases from J, with 13 bases in between. CDR1 and CDR2 from the germline V gene are KGHDR and SFDVKD. CDR3 nucleotides: TGTGCCACCAGTGATGAATCTACCCCGTACCAAGAGACCCAGTACTTC. Amino acids: CATSDESTPYQETQYF.

This chain links TRBV7-6 with TRBJ2-1; TRBD2 agrees at 7 bases. J gave up 0 bases and V 5 bases, and 7 bases lay outside the gene matches. Germline V lookup: CDR1 SGHVS, CDR2 FNYEAQ. The CDR3 contains 16 residues. Here the CDR3 reads CASSKGLKSSYNEQFF. The CDR3 DNA reads as TGTGCCAGCAGCAAGGGACTAAAGAGCTCCTACAATGAGCAGTTCTTC.

In this sample, this clonotype turned up many times. The chain has TRBV11-2 and TRBJ2-1; TRBD1 matches at 8 bases. CDR1 and CDR2 (germline): SGHAT, FQNNGV. The V gene end was trimmed by 1 base and the J gene end by 4 bases; junction bases not matched to a gene: 3. The CDR3 sequence is 15 residues long. The CDR3 DNA reads TGTGCCAGCAGCTTAGGGACAGGGTCTTACAATGAGCAGTTCTTC. It yields the protein CASSLGTGSYNEQFF. Full variable domain (outside the CDR3, taken from reference TRBV11-2 and TRBJ2-1): EAGVAQSPRYKIIEKRQSVAFWCNPISGHATLYWYQQILGQGPKLLIQFQNNGVVDDSQLPKDRFSAERLKGVDSTLKIQPAKLEDSAVYLCASSLGTGSYNEQFFGPGTRLTVL.

This clonotype turned up a few times. For the CDR3, the DNA is TGTGCCAGCAGTTTCAAACAGGTGTTGAGCGAGCAGTACTTC. Protein: CASSFKQVLSEQYF. The chain is built from TRBV12-3 or TRBV12-4 and TRBJ2-7; D might be TRBD1 (5 bases). The CDR3 has 14 amino acids. The V gene lost 3 bases and the J gene lost 6 bases, with 15 bases spanning the gap.

This clonotype was recorded many times. The chain joins TRBV7-6 to TRBJ1-5; TRBD1 might be the D (5 bases). CDR3 length: 15 residues. CDR1 is SGHVS, CDR2 FNYEAQ, per germline. Trimming removed 1 base from V and 2 bases from J, with 9 bases in between. CDR3 in amino acids: CASSLESGGNQPQHF. CDR3 nucleotide sequence: TGTGCCAGCAGCTTAGAATCGGGGGGCAATCAGCCCCAGCATTTT.

The table lists this clonotype with many counts. This chain connects TRBV12-3 or TRBV12-4 to TRBJ1-6; the D is unclear. Trimming shortened V by 2 bases and J by 5 bases, and 7 bases separated the two germline ends. The CDR3 consists of 14 residues. This CDR3 is CASSLLSDNSPLHF. In DNA, the CDR3 is TGTGCCAGCAGTTTACTGTCAGATAATTCACCCCTCCACTTT.

This clonotype occurred many times. J is TRBJ1-1 and V is TRBV5-1, with TRBD1 identical over 9 bases. CDR3 length: 20 residues. The germline V gene has CDR1 SGHRS and CDR2 YFSETQ. After removal of 0 bases from V and 5 bases from J, the junction contained 20 bases not matched to a gene. DNA for the CDR3: TGCGCCAGCAGCTTGGCCGGGACAGGGAAGTGGAAGTGGGAAAGGACTGAAGCTTTCTTT. This encodes CASSLAGTGKWKWERTEAFF.

The table lists this clonotype with many counts. J is TRBJ2-7 and V is TRBV7-2, with 11 bases lining up with TRBD1. After removal of 5 bases from V and 2 bases from J, the junction contained 8 bases not matched to a gene. CDR3 length equals 16 residues. CDR1 and CDR2 (germline): SGHTA, FQGNSA. The chain's CDR3 is CASSLGGGQGAYEQYF. DNA of the CDR3: TGTGCCAGCAGCCTCGGAGGGGGACAGGGGGCCTACGAGCAGTACTTC.

This chain joins TRBV20-1 and TRBJ2-1; D possibly corresponds to TRBD2 (6 bases). V lost 2 bases to trimming and J lost 6 bases, with 20 bases between them. Germline CDR1 reads DFQATT; CDR2 reads SNEGSKA (reference sequence). The CDR3 runs to 16 residues. The chain's CDR3 is CSARSSRDFATNEQFF. The CDR3 DNA sequence: TGCAGTGCTAGAAGCAGCCGGGACTTCGCGACCAATGAGCAGTTCTTC.